Shown below are 22 T cell receptor beta chains from a single sample sequenced in a study of blood T cell repertoires in COVID-19. Here immunoSEQ multiplex PCR was the method, and the copy in TCRdb shows in-frame clones only, minus some. The sample lists over 600,000 clones; approximately 90% were seen once. Sequencing input: peripheral blood. The receptors stem from a woman aged 18-29 years with acute or convalescent COVID-19.

The chain combines TRBV25-1 with TRBJ1-6, with a tentative D call TRBD1 (5 bases). This CDR3 is built from 15 residues. V lost 3 bases and J 9 bases, leaving 15 bases between the germline ends. CDR1 MGHDK and CDR2 SYGVNS come from the germline V gene. The CDR3 region is CASSDSSPGRSPLHF. For the CDR3, the DNA is TGTGCCAGCAGTGATTCCTCGCCAGGGCGTTCACCCCTCCACTTT.

The chain has TRBV27 and TRBJ1-5; TRBD1 agrees at 9 bases. CDR1 and CDR2 from the germline V gene are MNHEY and SMNVEV (reference sequence). The CDR3 extends over 15 amino acids. Trimming at V came to 4 bases and at J to 3 bases, leaving 4 bases not matched to a gene. The CDR3 sequence: CASSWTGALNQPQHF. The DNA for the CDR3 is TGTGCCAGCAGTTGGACAGGGGCACTCAATCAGCCCCAGCATTTT.

The CDR3 protein is CASSGQGAPDTQYF. CDR3 sequence (DNA): TGTGCCAGCAGTGGGCAGGGGGCCCCAGATACGCAGTATTTT. The V call is TRBV6-6, the J call TRBJ2-3; 8 nucleotides line up with TRBD1. The V and J ends lost 5 bases and 4 bases, in that order; junction bases with no gene match: 5. Looked up from germline, CDR1 is MNHNY and CDR2 is SVGAGI (reference sequence). This CDR3 has 14 residues.

The gene calls are TRBV3-1 (or the pseudogene TRBV3-2) and TRBJ2-5; 7 bases align to TRBD1. The length of the CDR3 is 16 residues. From germline, CDR1 is LGHDT and CDR2 YNNKEL (reference sequence). V was pared by 0 bases and J by 2 bases, with 6 bases of the junction left unmatched. CDR3 sequence (DNA): TGTGCCAGCAGCCAAGAGGGACAGATTAATCAAGAGACCCAGTACTTC. Protein product: CASSQEGQINQETQYF.

The chain recombines TRBV27 with TRBJ2-3, with 7 bases that match TRBD2. CDR1 MNHEY and CDR2 SMNVEV come from the germline V gene (reference sequence). Losses at the gene ends were 3 bases for V and 1 base for J; bases not matched to a gene: 7. This CDR3 spans 16 amino acids. The CDR3 nucleotides are TGTGCCAGCAGTTTCCCTCCTGCGGGGGGCACAGATACGCAGTATTTT. This gives the protein CASSFPPAGGTDTQYF.

The chain links TRBV25-1 to TRBJ1-6; maybe TRBD1 (6 bases). This CDR3 has 16 amino acids. V was clipped by 4 bases and J by 9 bases, with 19 bases between them. Germline assignment: CDR1 MGHDK and CDR2 SYGVNS. CDR3 DNA sequence: TGTGCCAGCAGTGGGGGGCGAGGGACGTTGAGTTCACCCCTCCACTTT. Residues: CASSGGRGTLSSPLHF.

The V gene is TRBV27, the J gene TRBJ1-3, with unresolved D. V lost 3 bases and J lost 0, with 9 bases in between. This CDR3 has 15 amino acids. In germline, CDR1 is MNHEY, CDR2 SMNVEV (reference sequence). CDR3 loop: CASSFRGDSGNTIYF. CDR3 nucleotide sequence: TGTGCCAGCAGTTTTCGGGGAGACTCTGGAAACACCATATATTTT.

The chain is built from TRBV30 and TRBJ1-4; no reliable D call. Trimming removed 3 bases at V and 10 bases at J, with 18 bases between. There are 14 residues in the CDR3. Looked up from germline, CDR1 is GTSNPN and CDR2 is SVGIG (reference sequence). In DNA form, the CDR3 reads TGTGCCTGGAGCTCACCAGCGACTTTGGGAAAACTGTTTTTT. Translation: CAWSSPATLGKLFF.

The chain links TRBV19 to TRBJ1-1; tentative D call: TRBD1 (6 bases). Germline assignment: CDR1 LNHDA and CDR2 SQIVND (reference sequence). The V end was cut by 5 bases, the J end by 0 bases, with 16 bases between. The CDR3 length is 16 residues. CDR3 residues: CASSGGEWGLNTEAFF. CDR3 DNA: TGTGCCAGTAGTGGGGGTGAATGGGGGCTGAACACTGAAGCTTTCTTT.

The V gene is TRBV19, the J gene TRBJ2-3, with 7 positions matching TRBD1. The CDR3 is 14 amino acids. The V segment lost 3 bases and the J segment 6 bases; nucleotides outside the gene matches: 6. Germline CDR1 reads LNHDA; CDR2 reads SQIVND (reference sequence). The DNA of the CDR3 is TGTGCCAGTAGTATGTTACAGGGGATGGATACGCAGTATTTT. It translates to CASSMLQGMDTQYF.

This chain joins TRBV27 and TRBJ1-3; D not certain. The CDR3 extends over 13 amino acids. The ends were cut back, 5 bases at V and 4 bases at J, with 9 bases in the middle. CDR1 is MNHEY and CDR2 is SMNVEV in the germline V gene (reference sequence). The CDR3 coding sequence is TGTGCCAGCAGTACAGTCCTGGGAAACACCATATATTTT. Protein sequence: CASSTVLGNTIYF.

The chain has TRBV9 and TRBJ2-7; 12 nucleotides match TRBD2. With 0 bases clipped from V and 6 bases from J, the junction kept 1 base outside the gene matches. Germline assignment: CDR1 SGDLS and CDR2 YYNGEE. This CDR3 has 14 residues. The CDR3 sequence is CASSVGGLAGEQYF. In DNA, the CDR3 is TGTGCCAGCAGCGTAGGGGGACTAGCGGGCGAGCAGTACTTC.

The chain combines TRBV4-3 with TRBJ2-7; no reliable D call. CDR3 size: 15 residues. CDR1 and CDR2 from the germline V gene are LGHNA and YSLEER. V lost 4 bases and J 0 bases, leaving 13 bases between the germline ends. CDR3 in DNA: TGCGCCAGCAGCCCAAAAGCCTCGAGCTCCTACGAGCAGTACTTC. Amino acid sequence: CASSPKASSSYEQYF.

V and J are TRBV12-3 or TRBV12-4 and TRBJ2-7; D is uncertain. V gave up 5 bases and J gave up 3 bases, with 8 bases separating them. This CDR3 is built from 12 residues. This CDR3 is CASSPIYYEQYF. CDR3 sequence (DNA): TGTGCCAGCAGTCCTATATACTACGAGCAGTACTTC.

CDR3 bases: TGTGCCAGCAGTGTAGTGGGGACAGGCCTTGATGGGAGCTACACCTTC. This sequence encodes CASSVVGTGLDGSYTF. This chain joins TRBV6-4 and TRBJ1-2, with 8 positions matching TRBD1. This CDR3 is built from 16 residues. With V trimmed by 4 bases and J by 9 bases, 16 bases remained unmatched. The germline V gene has CDR1 MRHNA and CDR2 SNTAGT.

The chain combines TRBV4-1 with TRBJ2-7; D may be TRBD1 (5 bases). CDR3 size: 15 residues. V was shortened by 1 base and J by 2 bases, with 12 bases between the two germline ends. Germline-derived CDR1 and CDR2 are MGHRA and YSYEKL. CDR3 amino acids: CASSQVDTQAYEQYF. The CDR3 DNA reads TGCGCCAGCAGCCAAGTGGACACCCAAGCCTACGAGCAGTACTTC.

This clone is a singleton in its sample. The rearrangement links TRBV2 to TRBJ2-6; D is unclear. Germline V gives CDR1 SNHLY, CDR2 FYNNEI. There are 15 residues in the CDR3. The V and J ends lost 7 bases and 2 bases respectively, with 12 bases between them. CDR3 amino acids: CASKPQTAGANVLTF. CDR3 nucleotide sequence: TGTGCCAGCAAACCGCAGACTGCTGGGGCCAACGTCCTGACTTTC.

The rearrangement joins TRBV6-5 to TRBJ1-5; 7 bases map to TRBD1. The CDR3 totals 15 residues. V gave up 6 bases and J gave up 5 bases; unmatched junction bases: 10. Germline-derived CDR1 and CDR2 are MNHEY and SVGAGI. The CDR3 is CASRPRQGRDQPQHF. The CDR3 region has the DNA TGTGCCAGCAGACCCCGACAGGGCCGAGATCAGCCCCAGCATTTT.

CDR3 loop: CAWSLESYNQPQHF. The CDR3 nucleotides read TGTGCCTGGAGCCTCGAATCCTACAATCAGCCCCAGCATTTT. The V gene is TRBV30, the J gene TRBJ1-5; D remains ambiguous. Trimming took 3 bases from V and 3 from J, leaving 12 bases between them. Germline V lookup: CDR1 GTSNPN, CDR2 SVGIG (reference sequence). There are 14 residues in the CDR3. Combining the CDR3 with reference TRBV30 and TRBJ1-5 gives the whole variable domain SQTIHQWPATLVQPVGSPLSLECTVEGTSNPNLYWYRQAAGRGLQLLFYSVGIGQISSEVPQNLSASRPQDRQFILSSKKLLLSDSGFYLCAWSLESYNQPQHFGDGTRLSIL.

This clone was detected once. The chain recombines TRBV19 with TRBJ1-6; 8 bases align to TRBD1. The CDR3 loop spans 12 amino acids. Germline CDR1 reads LNHDA; CDR2 reads SQIVND (reference sequence). V was clipped by 3 bases and J by 11 bases; unmatched bases: 0. CDR3 coding DNA: TGTGCCAGTAGTATCAGGGGGCCACCCCTCCACTTT. Protein sequence: CASSIRGPPLHF.

The chain is built from TRBV3-1 (or the pseudogene TRBV3-2) and TRBJ1-1, with no clear D. CDR1 is LGHDT, CDR2 YNNKEL, per germline (reference sequence). Trimming took off 0 bases at V and 4 bases at J, with 6 bases between the two ends. This CDR3 spans 13 amino acids. Here the CDR3 DNA reads TGTGCCAGCAGCCAAGATCGTAGCACTGAAGCTTTCTTT. This translates into CASSQDRSTEAFF.

The chain links TRBV29-1 to TRBJ1-1, with TRBD1 matching over 7 bases. V lost 7 bases and J lost 6; bases outside the gene matches: 11. Germline V gene sequence: CDR1 SQVTM, CDR2 ANQGSEA. The CDR3 contains 13 residues. The CDR3 DNA reads as TGCAGCGCGATAACAGGGGTCCCCTCTGAAGCTTTCTTT. Translation: CSAITGVPSEAFF. Variable domain in full (rest from reference TRBV29-1 and TRBJ1-1): SAVISQKPSRDICQRGTSLTIQCQVDSQVTMMFWYRQQPGQSLTLIATANQGSEATYESGFVIDKFPISRPNLTFSTLTVSNMSPEDSSIYLCSAITGVPSEAFFGQGTRLTVV.